This entry lists 13 T cell receptor beta chains sequenced from one sample in a study of vaccination and CD4 T cells after COVID-19. Treatment here: approximately 9-day PBMC culture with coronavirus spike peptide pools or control peptides (ViraFEST assay). Their specific antigens are unknown. With the Oncomine TCR Beta short-read assay, DNA from cultured CD4+ T cells was sequenced. One entry per CDR3 protein, called by TCRdb with MiXCR from the PCR reads. This table has roughly 17,000 distinct CDR3 sequences, around 35% appearing once. Sequencing was performed on CD4+ T cells from blood, cultured in vitro. The source of these receptors is a human donor who had recovered from COVID-19.

The chain joins TRBV10-3 to TRBJ2-1; tentatively, D is TRBD1 (6 bases). The CDR3 runs to 11 residues. CDR1 and CDR2 (germline): ENHRY, SYGVKD. Deletions cut 8 bases from V and 10 bases from J, with 12 bases between. The CDR3 DNA sequence: TGTGCCATCCTTAAGGGGGAGGAGCAGTTCTTC. This gives the protein CAILKGEEQFF.

Here the CDR3 reads CASTDLSGSRETQYF. CDR3 nucleotides: TGTGCCAGCACCGACCTTAGCGGGAGCCGAGAGACCCAGTACTTC. The chain is built from TRBV28 and TRBJ2-5, with 9 bases identical to TRBD2. Germline trimming cut 7 bases from V and 4 bases from J; bases unmatched to any gene: 10. CDR1 is MDHEN and CDR2 is SYDVKM in the germline V gene. The CDR3 extends over 15 amino acids.

In its sample, this clonotype was seen a few times. The chain has TRBV2 and TRBJ2-1, with D perhaps being TRBD1 or TRBD2 (6 bases each). V gave up 6 bases and J gave up 7 bases, with 19 bases separating them. The V gene's germline CDR1 is SNHLY and CDR2 FYNNEI. CDR3 size: 15 residues. CDR3 sequence reads: CASRGGRAFGNEQFF. The DNA of the CDR3 is TGTGCCAGCAGAGGGGGGCGCGCCTTTGGGAATGAGCAGTTCTTC.

The chain carries TRBV20-1 and TRBJ2-3; D perhaps matches TRBD2 (6 bases). The V and J ends lost 6 bases and 9 bases respectively, with 16 bases between them. Germline loops: CDR1 DFQATT, CDR2 SNEGSKA (reference sequence). This CDR3 is 12 amino acids long. Here the CDR3 reads CSATKSGGTQYF. CDR3 in DNA: TGCAGTGCCACAAAGTCCGGGGGAACGCAGTATTTT.

The V call is TRBV20-1, the J call TRBJ1-1; D uncertain. The CDR3 is 15 amino acids. The V end was cut by 1 base, the J end by 1 base, with 13 bases between. Germline CDR1 is DFQATT and CDR2 is SNEGSKA (reference sequence). The CDR3 loop is CSARGPGRANTEAFF. The CDR3 DNA is TGCAGTGCTAGAGGCCCCGGGAGGGCGAACACTGAAGCTTTCTTT.

The chain joins TRBV5-1 to TRBJ2-2; 10 nucleotides match TRBD2. Germline CDR1 and CDR2: SGHRS and YFSETQ. The V and J ends lost 4 bases and 4 bases, in that order; junction bases with no gene match: 4. The CDR3 spans 15 residues. CDR3: CASSITSGVTGELFF. The CDR3 DNA sequence: TGCGCCAGCAGCATAACTAGCGGGGTCACCGGGGAGCTGTTTTTT.

This clonotype was found once. CDR3 nucleotide sequence: TGCAGCGTTGAAGGTGGGACGGAGGGGGGGTTCTTC. This encodes CSVEGGTEGGFF. The chain couples TRBV29-1 to TRBJ2-1, with D possibly called TRBD1 or TRBD2 (6 bases each). This CDR3 contains 12 residues. In germline, CDR1 is SQVTM, CDR2 ANQGSEA. With 1 base removed from V and 15 bases from J, the gap between germline ends came to 16 bases.

This sequence joins TRBV5-8 and TRBJ2-5; 13 bases are shared with TRBD2. CDR3 length equals 18 residues. Looked up from germline, CDR1 is SGHTS and CDR2 is YDEGEE. V gave up 4 bases and J gave up 5 bases; unmatched junction bases: 14. For the CDR3, the DNA is TGTGCCAGCAGCCCCGGGGACAGGGGACTAGCGGGATTGGAGACCCAGTACTTC. Translation: CASSPGDRGLAGLETQYF.

The chain combines TRBV5-1 with TRBJ2-7; D is unclear. Trimming cost V 3 bases and J 0 bases, with 13 bases left between them. Looked up from germline, CDR1 is SGHRS and CDR2 is YFSETQ. The CDR3 totals 15 residues. Here the CDR3 reads CASSSTARSSYEQYF. As DNA, the CDR3 is TGCGCCAGCAGCTCGACGGCCAGGAGCTCCTACGAGCAGTACTTC.

The V call is TRBV7-3, the J call TRBJ2-2, with 12 nucleotides matching TRBD2. Germline assignment: CDR1 SGHTA and CDR2 FQGTGA. V lost 4 bases to trimming and J lost 1 base; unmatched junction nucleotides: 4. The CDR3 runs to 17 residues. Written as DNA, the CDR3 is TGTGCCAGCAGCTCATCTAGCGGGAGGGGGAACACCGGGGAGCTGTTTTTT. Protein sequence: CASSSSSGRGNTGELFF.

This clonotype has only a few counts. This chain links TRBV4-2 with TRBJ2-1, with 7 nucleotides matching TRBD1. Germline CDR1 and CDR2: LGHNA and YNFKEQ. The CDR3 consists of 14 residues. V dropped 5 bases and J dropped 7; count of bases not matched to a gene: 8. CDR3 DNA sequence: TGTGCCAGCAGCGCACAGGGGCCCTTGAATGAGCAGTTCTTC. This gives the protein CASSAQGPLNEQFF.

V usage is TRBV20-1 and J usage is TRBJ1-2; the D is unclear. The length of the CDR3 is 13 residues. Trimming left V 6 bases short and J 2 bases short, with 13 bases between. The germline gives CDR1 DFQATT, CDR2 SNEGSKA (reference sequence). The CDR3 DNA is TGCAGTGCCCCGAAAACAACGAACTATGGCTACACCTTC. Translating gives CSAPKTTNYGYTF.

The CDR3 DNA sequence: TGTGCCAGCAGGATTGACGGGACCTATGGCTACACCTTC. Protein: CASRIDGTYGYTF. V usage is TRBV2 and J usage is TRBJ1-2; tentative D call: TRBD1 (5 bases). The V gene lost 6 bases and the J gene lost 4 bases, with 12 bases spanning the gap. Germline V gene sequence: CDR1 SNHLY, CDR2 FYNNEI. The CDR3 contains 13 residues.